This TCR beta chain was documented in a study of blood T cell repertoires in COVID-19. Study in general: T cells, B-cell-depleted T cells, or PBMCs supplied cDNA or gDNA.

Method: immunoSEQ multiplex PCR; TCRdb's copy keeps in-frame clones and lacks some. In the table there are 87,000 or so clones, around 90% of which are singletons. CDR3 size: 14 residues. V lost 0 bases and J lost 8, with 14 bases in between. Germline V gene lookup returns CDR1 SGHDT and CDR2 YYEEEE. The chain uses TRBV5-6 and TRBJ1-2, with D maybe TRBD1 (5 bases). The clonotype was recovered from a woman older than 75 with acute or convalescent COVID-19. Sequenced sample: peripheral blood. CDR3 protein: CASSLGGRPEGYTF. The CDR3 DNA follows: TGTGCCAGCAGCTTGGGGGGCCGCCCTGAAGGCTACACCTTC. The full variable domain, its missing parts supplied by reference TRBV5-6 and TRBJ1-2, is DAGVTQSPTHLIKTRGQQVTLRCSPKSGHDTVSWYQQALGQGPQFIFQYYEEEERQRGNFPDRFSGHQFPNYSSELNVNALLLGDSALYLCASSLGGRPEGYTFGSGTRLTVV.